These T cell receptor beta chains were read from a single sample in a study of blood T cell repertoires in COVID-19. The protocol was immunoSEQ multiplex PCR, while the TCRdb copy is restricted to in-frame clones and leaves out a portion. Among about 76,000 clones listed, about 93% were seen once. Sequenced input: peripheral blood. All receptors come from a human donor in a cohort sampled during active COVID-19. The CDR3 runs from the conserved cysteine through the conserved F or W. The D gene is left open where the match is weak. For some rows the clone size is stated as once, few or many, or as a class when expanded; others skip it.

d_call	j_call	cdr3_length	clone_size	v_call	cdr3_nt	cdr3_aa
TRBD1	TRBJ2-7	17	.	TRBV11-2	TGTGCCAGCAGAGGGATCAGGGGGATAGGACCCCACTACGAGCAGTACTTC	CASRGIRGIGPHYEQYF
TRBD1	TRBJ2-5	14	.	TRBV5-1	TGCGCCAGCAGCTTACAGGGGGCCGGGGAGACCCAGTACTTC	CASSLQGAGETQYF
TRBD1	TRBJ1-5	14	.	TRBV2	TGTGCCAGCAGCGATAAGGACAGGAATCAGCCCCAGCATTTT	CASSDKDRNQPQHF
TRBD1	TRBJ1-6	15	few	TRBV4-2	TGTGCCAGCAGCCAACAGGGGGTAGGGAATTCACCCCTCCACTTT	CASSQQGVGNSPLHF
.	TRBJ2-1	12	.	TRBV12-3/TRBV12-4	TGTGCCAGCAGTTGGGGGGTAAATGAGCAGTTCTTC	CASSWGVNEQFF
TRBD1	TRBJ1-2	16	.	TRBV7-2	TGTGCCAGCAGCTCCCCCACGACAGGGGGCATCGGTGGCTACACCTTC	CASSSPTTGGIGGYTF
.	TRBJ1-1	15	.	TRBV7-3	TGTGCCAGCAGCCTTACGCCCGACAGGAACACTGAAGCTTTCTTT	CASSLTPDRNTEAFF
TRBD1	TRBJ2-6	16	.	TRBV30	TGTGCCTGGAGTGTAGGGGACAGCTCTGGGGCCAACGTCCTGACTTTC	CAWSVGDSSGANVLTF
.	TRBJ1-2	14	.	TRBV5-1	TGCGCCAGCCGGCAGGGGCCCCTAAACTATGGCTACACCTTC	CASRQGPLNYGYTF
TRBD2	TRBJ2-7	13	.	TRBV11-1	TGTGCCAGCTCCACGGGGGGGATCGACGAGCAGTACTTC	CASSTGGIDEQYF
.	TRBJ1-3	13	.	TRBV5-6	TGTGCCAGCGGGGGGAGCTCTGGAAACACCATATATTTT	CASGGSSGNTIYF
TRBD2	TRBJ2-2	13	once	TRBV18	TGTGCCAGCTCACCAGCGGGGGCCGGGGAGCTGTTTTTT	CASSPAGAGELFF
.	TRBJ1-1	13	.	TRBV30	TGTGCCTGGAACACAGGGAAGCACACTGAAGCTTTCTTT	CAWNTGKHTEAFF
.	TRBJ2-1	16	.	TRBV4-1	TGCGCCAGCAGCCTAAGGGGGGGTGAATCCTACAATGAGCAGTTCTTC	CASSLRGGESYNEQFF
.	TRBJ2-3	16	.	TRBV7-2	TGTGCCAGCAGCTTAGGGAGGGACAGTTCCACAGATACGCAGTATTTT	CASSLGRDSSTDTQYF
.	TRBJ2-5	15	.	TRBV18	TGTGCCAGCTCACCAGGGGGACGTGGCGGGGCCCAAGAGTACTTC	CASSPGGRGGAQEYF
.	TRBJ1-4	15	.	TRBV19	TGTGCCAGTAGTCTCGCGGGAAGGTATGCTGAAAAACTGTTTTTT	CASSLAGRYAEKLFF
TRBD1	TRBJ2-7	14	.	TRBV11-1	TGTGCCAGCAGCTTGGGACAGTCCCTCTACGAGCAGTACTTC	CASSLGQSLYEQYF
TRBD2	TRBJ2-1	14	.	TRBV9	TGTGCCAGCAGCCCCGGGGGGGGATACAATGAGCAGTTCTTC	CASSPGGGYNEQFF
TRBD1	TRBJ2-5	11	.	TRBV2	TGTGCCAGCAGTGGGGACAGGGTCCAGTACTTC	CASSGDRVQYF
.	TRBJ1-1	15	.	TRBV27	TGTGCCAGCAGTCCCGGACACAGCATGAACACTGAAGCTTTCTTT	CASSPGHSMNTEAFF
TRBD1	TRBJ1-1	15	.	TRBV6-5	TGTGCCAGCAGTTACTCGTTTTCAGGGGGGACTGAAGCTTTCTTT	CASSYSFSGGTEAFF
.	TRBJ1-6	13	.	TRBV4-2	TGTGCCAGCAGCCAAGACCCGGAGGCACCCCTCCACTTT	CASSQDPEAPLHF
TRBD2	TRBJ2-3	19	.	TRBV5-1	TGCGCCAGCAGCTCCTATGGGTCGGGACTAGCGGGGCCCGAGGATACGCAGTATTTT	CASSSYGSGLAGPEDTQYF
.	TRBJ2-7	15	.	TRBV7-9	TGTGCCAGCAGCTTAGCTCCTGGGGGCGCGTACGAGCAGTACTTC	CASSLAPGGAYEQYF
.	TRBJ2-5	15	.	TRBV19	TGTGCCAGTAGTATACAGGGACTCCGGGGGGAGACCCAGTACTTC	CASSIQGLRGETQYF
.	TRBJ2-5	15	.	TRBV5-1	TGCGCCAGCAGCTTGCCGAGTCAAAGACAAGAGACCCAGTACTTC	CASSLPSQRQETQYF
.	TRBJ1-5	14	.	TRBV18	TGTGCCAGCCGCATGGGAGTGGGTGGTCAGCCCCAGCATTTT	CASRMGVGGQPQHF
.	TRBJ2-3	13	.	TRBV11-1	TGTGCCAGCAGCGCGCTGTGGTTAGATACGCAGTATTTT	CASSALWLDTQYF
.	TRBJ2-5	15	.	TRBV7-2	TGTGCCAGCAGCTTAGATAACAGGGTGTCAGAGACCCAGTACTTC	CASSLDNRVSETQYF
.	TRBJ2-5	13	.	TRBV6-5	TGTGCCAGCAGCCTAAGAGAGGAAGAGACCCAGTACTTC	CASSLREEETQYF
TRBD2	TRBJ2-3	14	.	TRBV6-5	TGTGCCAGTACCAGCGGGGGGGCCCCAGATACGCAGTATTTT	CASTSGGAPDTQYF